A single T cell receptor (beta chain) is shown here with its context. Its target is unknown. All trial patients relapsed after autologous stem cell transplantation. With 8 bases clipped from V and 4 bases from J, the junction kept 4 bases outside the gene matches. Germline CDR1 and CDR2: SEHNR and FQNEAQ (reference sequence). The CDR3 has 12 residues. This record comes from a study of PD-1 blockade in classical Hodgkin lymphoma. General study results and limits: Patients excluded were those beginning nivolumab under 1 year after ASCT. The origin of the repertoire differences remains undefined, with disease activity or prior therapy as possible causes.

Libraries were prepared by immunoSEQ multiplex PCR; TCRdb keeps only in-frame clonotypes and omits some of them. The top ten hold 9.5% to 15% of the sample, which has nearly 100,000 clones, approximately 80% seen once. The sample was peripheral blood mononuclear cells (PBMCs), taken at baseline. The TCR was taken from a human donor with classical Hodgkin lymphoma. The chain links TRBV7-9 to TRBJ2-5; the match to TRBD1 covers 7 bases. The CDR3 region is CASGDRRETQYF. As DNA, the CDR3 is TGTGCCAGCGGGGACAGAAGAGAGACCCAGTACTTC.